One and the same sample provided the 12 T cell receptor beta chains below, sequenced in a study of human T cells and chemical hapten exposure. Time point denoted: pre-sensitization, week 0. The treatment is: therapeutic diphenylcyclopropenone sensitization with weekly scalp DPC. TCRdb processed the RACE reads anew with MiXCR; each CDR3 protein has one entry. The sample records around 120,000 distinct CDR3 sequences, less than 15% being singletons. This sample comprised whole blood, obtained in connection with sensitization to the hapten diphenylcyclopropenone (DPC). These receptors originate from a woman aged 18 to 35 with alopecia areata. Some clones in this sample may be carry-over from other donors' samples.

This clonotype has a count of ten or more. The rearrangement uses TRBV7-2 and TRBJ2-5, with D tentatively TRBD2 (6 bases). CDR1 SGHTA and CDR2 FQGNSA come from the germline V gene. V lost 1 base and J lost 5, with 17 bases in between. CDR3 length equals 16 residues. CDR3: CASSLVRGSEVETQYF. The CDR3 DNA is TGTGCCAGCAGCTTAGTCCGGGGGAGTGAGGTGGAGACCCAGTACTTC.

This clonotype was seen only a few times. This chain's CDR3 is CASSQDITEEGETQYF. In nucleotides, the CDR3 is TGCGCCAGCAGCCAAGATATAACGGAGGAAGGGGAGACCCAGTACTTC. The rearrangement links TRBV4-3 to TRBJ2-5; possible D gene TRBD2, 5 bases. Germline V gives CDR1 LGHNA, CDR2 YSLEER. Trimming removed 0 bases at V and 5 bases at J, with 16 bases between. The CDR3 length is 16 residues.

This chain connects TRBV11-2 to TRBJ1-1, with a tentative D call TRBD1 (5 bases). V dropped 0 bases and J dropped 4 bases, with 6 bases sitting between them. This CDR3 is built from 13 residues. From germline, CDR1 is SGHAT and CDR2 FQNNGV. The CDR3 nucleotides are TGTGCCAGCAGCTTAGAGGGGCCCACTGAAGCTTTCTTT. Encoded protein: CASSLEGPTEAFF.

This clonotype was counted a few times. This chain links TRBV11-2 with TRBJ2-3; 7 nucleotides match TRBD2. The ends lost 5 bases at V and 11 bases at J; junction bases unmatched: 10. Germline CDR1 reads SGHAT; CDR2 reads FQNNGV. The CDR3 runs 13 residues. The chain's CDR3 is CASSTLRGEGQYF. In DNA form, the CDR3 reads TGTGCCAGCAGCACGCTCCGAGGGGAGGGGCAGTATTTT.

The V gene is TRBV20-1, the J gene TRBJ2-1; either TRBD1 or TRBD2 may supply D (6 bases each). V lost 6 bases to trimming and J lost 4 bases, with 10 bases between them. From germline, CDR1 is DFQATT and CDR2 SNEGSKA (reference sequence). The CDR3 consists of 12 residues. CDR3 protein: CSAKGGYNEQFF. In nucleotides, the CDR3 is TGCAGTGCCAAGGGGGGTTACAATGAGCAGTTCTTC.

The chain links TRBV27 to TRBJ2-7; TRBD1 agrees at 9 bases. The germline gives CDR1 MNHEY, CDR2 SMNVEV (reference sequence). This CDR3 comprises 15 residues. Trimming cost V 5 bases and J 2 bases; bases outside gene matches: 7. The CDR3 spells CASSIGQGTAYEQYF. DNA for the CDR3: TGTGCCAGCAGTATCGGACAGGGGACAGCCTACGAGCAGTACTTC.

This clonotype has more than one count but fewer than ten. The V call is TRBV7-2, the J call TRBJ2-3, with TRBD1 as a possible D gene (5 bases). Between the trimmed V and J ends, which lost 7 bases and 3 bases, there was a span of 17 bases. The CDR3 runs 15 residues. Germline V lookup: CDR1 SGHTA, CDR2 FQGNSA. CDR3 DNA sequence: TGTGCCAGCACCCCTCGCAGGGTTGGTACAGATACGCAGTATTTT. It is translated as CASTPRRVGTDTQYF.

This clonotype has at least ten counts. The genes are TRBV5-1 and TRBJ1-1; no definite D call. V lost 0 bases to trimming and J lost 0 bases, with 9 bases between them. Germline CDR1 SGHRS, CDR2 YFSETQ. The CDR3 sequence is 15 residues long. As DNA, the CDR3 is TGCGCCAGCAGCTTGGCCGGAGGGTTGAACACTGAAGCTTTCTTT. Its protein is CASSLAGGLNTEAFF.

This clonotype was observed a handful of times. This chain links TRBV12-3 or TRBV12-4 with TRBJ1-4, with D tentatively TRBD1 (5 bases). Trimming removed 8 bases at V and 4 bases at J, with 14 bases between. This CDR3 spans 14 amino acids. The DNA of the CDR3 is TGTGCCAGCCGCCGCAGGGAATATAATGAAAAACTGTTTTTT. It yields the protein CASRRREYNEKLFF.

This clonotype showed up many times. The chain joins TRBV6-2 or TRBV6-3 to TRBJ2-1, with 8 bases that match TRBD1. Trimming at V came to 5 bases and at J to 12 bases, leaving 9 bases not matched to a gene. The germline V gene has CDR1 MNHEY and CDR2 SVGEGT. The CDR3 length is 13 residues. CDR3 protein: CASSAPSGGVQFF. The CDR3 nucleotides read TGTGCCAGCAGTGCCCCTTCAGGGGGCGTGCAGTTCTTC.

This clonotype was detected ten times or more. This chain joins TRBV4-2 and TRBJ2-1; D possibly corresponds to TRBD1 (5 bases). There are 15 residues in the CDR3. Trimming shortened V by 0 bases and J by 7 bases, and 13 bases separated the two germline ends. Germline CDR1 LGHNA, CDR2 YNFKEQ. DNA of the CDR3: TGTGCCAGCAGCCAAGATTCCCCAGGGATGAATGAGCAGTTCTTC. Translating gives CASSQDSPGMNEQFF.

The rearrangement joins TRBV7-2 to TRBJ2-7; a possible D gene is TRBD2 (5 bases). The germline gives CDR1 SGHTA, CDR2 FQGNSA. This CDR3 contains 14 residues. The V end lost 3 bases, the J end lost 2 bases, and 11 bases lay between the germline ends. The CDR3 region is CASSFSGVPYEQYF. As DNA, the CDR3 is TGTGCCAGCAGCTTTTCCGGGGTCCCCTACGAGCAGTACTTC.